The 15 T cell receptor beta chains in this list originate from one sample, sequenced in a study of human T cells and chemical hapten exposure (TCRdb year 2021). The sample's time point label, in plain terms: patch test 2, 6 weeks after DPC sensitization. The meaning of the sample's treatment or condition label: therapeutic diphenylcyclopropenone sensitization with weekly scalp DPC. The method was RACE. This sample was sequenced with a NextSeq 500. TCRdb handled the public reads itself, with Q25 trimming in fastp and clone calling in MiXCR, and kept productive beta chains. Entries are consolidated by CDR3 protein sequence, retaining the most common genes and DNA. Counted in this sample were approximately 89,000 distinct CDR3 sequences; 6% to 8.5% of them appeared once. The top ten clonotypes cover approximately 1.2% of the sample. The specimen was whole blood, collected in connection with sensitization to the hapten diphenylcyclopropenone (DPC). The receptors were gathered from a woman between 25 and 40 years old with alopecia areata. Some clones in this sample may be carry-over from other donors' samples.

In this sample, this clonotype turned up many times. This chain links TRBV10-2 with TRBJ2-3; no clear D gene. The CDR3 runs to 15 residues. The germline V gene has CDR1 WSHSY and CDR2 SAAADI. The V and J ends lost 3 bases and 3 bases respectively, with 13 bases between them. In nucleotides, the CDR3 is TGCGCCAGCAGTGACCCTGGGCTTGGTACAGATACGCAGTATTTT. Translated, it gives CASSDPGLGTDTQYF.

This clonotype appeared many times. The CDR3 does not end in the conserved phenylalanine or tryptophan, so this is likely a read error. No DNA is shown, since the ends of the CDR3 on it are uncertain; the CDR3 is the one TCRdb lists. The CDR3 loop reads CASSRTRC. This chain links TRBV23-1 with TRBJ2-3. TRBV23-1 is an ORF for which the function is uncertain. With termini counted, the CDR3 has 8 amino acids.

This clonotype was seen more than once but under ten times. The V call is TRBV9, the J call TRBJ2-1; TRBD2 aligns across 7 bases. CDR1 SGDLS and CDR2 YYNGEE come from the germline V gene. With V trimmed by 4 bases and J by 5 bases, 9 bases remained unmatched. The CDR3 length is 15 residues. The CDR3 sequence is CASSPSGAPDNEQFF. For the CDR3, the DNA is TGTGCCAGCAGCCCTAGCGGAGCCCCCGACAATGAGCAGTTCTTC.

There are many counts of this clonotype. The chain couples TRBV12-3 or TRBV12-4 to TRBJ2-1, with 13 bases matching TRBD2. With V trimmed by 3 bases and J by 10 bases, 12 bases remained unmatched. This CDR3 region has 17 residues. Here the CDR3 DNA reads TGTGCCAGCAGTTTCGATTGGGGGACTAGCGGGGTAAGGGAGCAGTTCTTC. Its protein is CASSFDWGTSGVREQFF.

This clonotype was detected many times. CDR3 bases: TGTGCCAGCTCACTCTCCGACAGGGACACTGAAGCTTTCTTT. This sequence encodes CASSLSDRDTEAFF. This sequence joins TRBV18 and TRBJ1-1, with 7 bases fitting TRBD1. Trimming cost V 4 bases and J 3 bases; bases outside gene matches: 5. Germline CDR1 is KGHSH and CDR2 is LQKENI. This CDR3 region has 14 residues.

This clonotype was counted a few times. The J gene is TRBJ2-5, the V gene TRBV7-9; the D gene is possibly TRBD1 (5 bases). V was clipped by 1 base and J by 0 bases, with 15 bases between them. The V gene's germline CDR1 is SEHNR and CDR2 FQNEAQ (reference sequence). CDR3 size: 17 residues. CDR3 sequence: CASSLELGQGDQETQYF. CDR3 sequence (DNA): TGTGCCAGCAGCTTAGAACTTGGGCAGGGCGACCAAGAGACCCAGTACTTC.

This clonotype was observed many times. The chain's CDR3 is CSANTGTVRFEQYF. Written as DNA, the CDR3 is TGCAGTGCTAATACCGGGACTGTTCGGTTCGAGCAGTACTTC. The chain is built from TRBV20-1 and TRBJ2-7; D is possibly TRBD2 (6 bases). Germline CDR1 and CDR2: DFQATT and SNEGSKA (reference sequence). The CDR3 is made up of 14 amino acids. Deletions cut 4 bases from V and 6 bases from J, with 19 bases between.

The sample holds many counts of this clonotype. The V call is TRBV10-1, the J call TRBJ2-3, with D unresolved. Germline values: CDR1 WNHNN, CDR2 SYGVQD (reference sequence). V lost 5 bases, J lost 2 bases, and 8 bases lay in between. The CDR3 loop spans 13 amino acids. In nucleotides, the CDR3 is TGCGCCAGCAGTCCGCGCATCACAGATACGCAGTATTTT. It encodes CASSPRITDTQYF.

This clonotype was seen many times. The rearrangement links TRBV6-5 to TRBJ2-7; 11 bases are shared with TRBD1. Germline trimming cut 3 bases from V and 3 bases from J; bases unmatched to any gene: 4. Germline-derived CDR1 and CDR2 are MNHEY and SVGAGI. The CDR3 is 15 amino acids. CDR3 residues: CASSYSGTGGYEQYF. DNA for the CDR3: TGTGCCAGCAGTTATTCCGGGACAGGGGGCTACGAGCAGTACTTC.

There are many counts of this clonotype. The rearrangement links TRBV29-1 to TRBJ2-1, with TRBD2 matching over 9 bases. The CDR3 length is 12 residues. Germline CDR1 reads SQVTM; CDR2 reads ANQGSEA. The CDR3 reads CRAGTSTNEQFF. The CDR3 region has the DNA TGCAGGGCCGGGACTAGCACCAATGAGCAGTTCTTC.

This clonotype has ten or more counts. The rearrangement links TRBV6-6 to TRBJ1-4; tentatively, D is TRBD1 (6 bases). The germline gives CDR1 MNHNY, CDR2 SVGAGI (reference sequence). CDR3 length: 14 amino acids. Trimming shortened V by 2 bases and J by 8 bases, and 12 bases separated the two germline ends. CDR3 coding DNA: TGTGCCAGCAGTTACGACAGGCGGAACGAAAAACTGTTTTTT. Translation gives CASSYDRRNEKLFF.

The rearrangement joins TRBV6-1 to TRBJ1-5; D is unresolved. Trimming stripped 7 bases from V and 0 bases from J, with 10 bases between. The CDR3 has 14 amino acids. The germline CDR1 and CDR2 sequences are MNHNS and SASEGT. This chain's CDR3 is CASTLQDSNQPQHF. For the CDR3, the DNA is TGTGCCAGCACTCTGCAGGATAGCAATCAGCCCCAGCATTTT.

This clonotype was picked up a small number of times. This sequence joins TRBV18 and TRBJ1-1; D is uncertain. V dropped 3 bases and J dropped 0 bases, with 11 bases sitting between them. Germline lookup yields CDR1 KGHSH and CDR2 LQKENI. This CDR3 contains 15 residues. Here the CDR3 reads CASSPRTPMNTEAFF. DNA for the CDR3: TGTGCCAGCTCACCCCGAACCCCCATGAACACTGAAGCTTTCTTT.

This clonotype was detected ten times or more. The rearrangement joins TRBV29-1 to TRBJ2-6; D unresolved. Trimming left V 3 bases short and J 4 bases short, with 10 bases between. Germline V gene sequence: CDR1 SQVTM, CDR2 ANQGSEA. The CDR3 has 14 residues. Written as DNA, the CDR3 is TGCAGCGTTGAGTTGGGCTCCGGGGCCAACGTCCTGACTTTC. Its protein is CSVELGSGANVLTF.

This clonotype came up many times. In nucleotides, the CDR3 is TGTGCCTGGAGTGACGGGCCGAAAGAGACCCAGTACTTC. Residues: CAWSDGPKETQYF. The V gene is TRBV30, the J gene TRBJ2-5; D is ambiguous. Germline V gene data show CDR1 as GTSNPN and CDR2 as SVGIG (reference sequence). Trimming removed 1 base from V and 3 bases from J, with 9 bases in between. The CDR3 has 13 amino acids. The whole variable domain, remainder taken from reference TRBV30 and TRBJ2-5, is SQTIHQWPATLVQPVGSPLSLECTVEGTSNPNLYWYRQAAGRGLQLLFYSVGIGQISSEVPQNLSASRPQDRQFILSSKKLLLSDSGFYLCAWSDGPKETQYFGPGTRLLVL.